Listed below are T cell receptor beta chains from one sample, sequenced in a study of T-cell reconstitution after alpha-beta-depleted transplantation in children. TCRdb ran MiXCR on the PCR reads and lists one entry per CDR3 protein. The sample yields 350,000 to 450,000 distinct CDR3 sequences, 13% seen once. Sequenced material: PBMCs, taken from the stem cell graft. The receptors derive from a human donor who donated a stem cell graft to a child with Fanconi anemia. The CDR3 runs from the conserved cysteine through the conserved F or W. Each record gives: clone size, D gene, J gene, V gene, CDR3 DNA, CDR3 protein. A D gene is named only where the DNA matches it firmly. Size values are once, few and many counts, or a class for expanded clones, and some rows have none.

. | . | TRBJ1-1 | TRBV29-1 | TGCAGCGTTAGGGCAGGGGATGGGGGCACTGAAGCTTTCTTT | CSVRAGDGGTEAFF
. | . | TRBJ2-3 | TRBV5-1 | TGCGCCAGCAAGGGCGGATCTAGCACAGATACGCAGTATTTT | CASKGGSSTDTQYF
few | . | TRBJ2-3 | TRBV20-1 | TGCAGTGCAAACACAGGGACTTCTAGCACAGATACGCAGTATTTT | CSANTGTSSTDTQYF
many | . | TRBJ2-3 | TRBV4-3 | TGCGCCAGCAGCCCTGGGGGTCAGTGGGCAGATACGCAGTATTTT | CASSPGGQWADTQYF
many | . | TRBJ1-2 | TRBV7-3 | TGTGCCAGCAGCCCCGGAGTGACAGGAGGCTACACCTTC | CASSPGVTGGYTF
many | TRBD2 | TRBJ2-7 | TRBV20-1 | TGCAGTGCTAGCGCTAGCGGGGGGGTGTACGAGCAGTACTTC | CSASASGGVYEQYF
. | TRBD2 | TRBJ2-2 | TRBV6-1 | TGTGCCAGCAGACCCACTAGCGGGGGAGCCGGGGAGCTGTTTTTT | CASRPTSGGAGELFF
. | . | TRBJ2-5 | TRBV2 | TGTGCCAGCAGTACCACAGGAATCCAAGAGACCCAGTACTTC | CASSTTGIQETQYF
few | . | TRBJ1-5 | TRBV20-1 | TGCAGTGCTAAGTTGACAGGAAAGTACAATCAGCCCCAGCATTTT | CSAKLTGKYNQPQHF
. | . | TRBJ1-1 | TRBV29-1 | TGCAGCGTTGCCGAACAGCTGAACACTGAAGCTTTCTTT | CSVAEQLNTEAFF
once | TRBD1 | TRBJ1-1 | TRBV18 | TGTGCCAGCTCACCGCTCGACAGGGGCACTGAAGCTTTCTTT | CASSPLDRGTEAFF
few | . | TRBJ2-5 | TRBV28 | TGTGCCAGCAGTTTTTGGGGTGAGGGGGTGCAAGAGACCCAGTACTTC | CASSFWGEGVQETQYF
. | TRBD1 | TRBJ1-1 | TRBV5-1 | TGCGCCAGCAGCGTGGGACAGGGTGAGACTGAAGCTTTCTTT | CASSVGQGETEAFF
few | . | TRBJ1-2 | TRBV20-1 | TGCAGTGCTAGAGATCGCCACAGGACTAACTATGGCTACACCTTC | CSARDRHRTNYGYTF
. | . | TRBJ2-7 | TRBV7-6 | TGTGCCAGCAGCCGTCGGGACGAGCAGTACTTC | CASSRRDEQYF
few | TRBD1 | TRBJ1-6 | TRBV4-3 | TGCGCCAGCAGCCAAGTCGACAGGGACTTTGGTTCACCCCTCCACTTT | CASSQVDRDFGSPLHF
. | TRBD1 | TRBJ2-3 | TRBV2 | TGTGCCAGCAGTTCTAGGACAGGGAAAGATACGCAGTATTTT | CASSSRTGKDTQYF
. | TRBD1 | TRBJ2-6 | TRBV6-5 | TGTGCCAGCAGTTTACAGGGGGCTTTTGGGGCCAACGTCCTGACTTTC | CASSLQGAFGANVLTF
few | . | TRBJ1-2 | TRBV15 | TGTGCCACCAGCAGCCTAAGTTCGACCCCCTATGGCTACACCTTC | CATSSLSSTPYGYTF
. | . | TRBJ2-2 | TRBV3-1 | TGTGCCAGCAGCCAAGAAATGCTTGACACCGGGGAGCTGTTTTTT | CASSQEMLDTGELFF
few | . | TRBJ1-4 | TRBV12-3/TRBV12-4 | TGTGCCAGCAGTTTGGCGGGACCTAATGAAAAACTGTTTTTT | CASSLAGPNEKLFF
many | TRBD1 | TRBJ2-7 | TRBV4-3 | TGCGCCAGCAGCCACTCTGGGACAGGGGAGTCCTACGAGCAGTACTTC | CASSHSGTGESYEQYF
few | . | TRBJ1-1 | TRBV28 | TGTGCCAGCAGCGAAGGGGGACTGCTGAACACTGAAGCTTTCTTT | CASSEGGLLNTEAFF
. | TRBD1 | TRBJ2-2 | TRBV19 | TGTGCCAGTAAAAAGGCCGGGACAGCGAACACCGGGGAGCTGTTTTTT | CASKKAGTANTGELFF
few | . | TRBJ1-1 | TRBV12-3/TRBV12-4 | TGTGCCAGCAGCCACAAAGGGAACACTGAAGCTTTCTTT | CASSHKGNTEAFF
. | . | TRBJ2-1 | TRBV12-3/TRBV12-4 | TGTGCCAGCAGTTTAAAGGGGGGGGTATTGCAGTTCTTC | CASSLKGGVLQFF
few | TRBD1 | TRBJ1-2 | TRBV9 | TGTGCCAGCAGCGCCCAGACAGGGGACGACTATGGCTACACCTTC | CASSAQTGDDYGYTF
. | . | TRBJ2-3 | TRBV12-3/TRBV12-4 | TGTGCCAGCAGTCCCCTACGGGGGAACACAGATACGCAGTATTTT | CASSPLRGNTDTQYF
many | . | TRBJ2-4 | TRBV11-2 | TGTGCCAGCAGCTTCATATACAGGGGGGGCAAAAACATTCAGTACTTC | CASSFIYRGGKNIQYF